Reported below is one T cell receptor (beta chain). The antigen is not known. This record belongs to a study of cytomegalovirus exposure and HLA in healthy donors. Study overall: The approximately 120 validation repertoires were produced on the same platform as the roughly 660 repertoires of the first cohort. This was reported in a later analysis.

Notes on the study in general: The finding came from a later analysis; first-cohort TCR clusters tended to co-occur in the 110 or so validation repertoires. The authors enumerated some 160 TCR beta chains as linked to cytomegalovirus.

With V trimmed by 0 bases and J by 0 bases, 3 bases remained unmatched. This CDR3 has 15 residues. The germline V gene encodes CDR1 SQVTM and CDR2 ANQGSEA. Data came from immunoSEQ multiplex PCR; TCRdb stores just in-frame clones and leaves some out. The table includes approximately 270,000 clones, about 86% detected once. The source material was PBMCs. The V call is TRBV29-1, the J call TRBJ2-7; 9 bases agree with TRBD1. The clonotype originates from a woman younger than 30 in good health and CMV-seronegative. This CDR3 is CSVEEADRGSYEQYF. For the CDR3, the DNA is TGCAGCGTTGAAGAGGCGGACAGGGGCTCCTACGAGCAGTACTTC.